The clone carrying this T cell receptor beta chain was counted once. Antigen unknown. The data stem from a study of T cell responses to AZD1222 COVID-19 vaccine. Whole-study results and caveats: Spike-specific TCRs gained breadth and depth after people received two AZD1222 doses.

The germline V gene encodes CDR1 KGHSH and CDR2 LQKENI. The V and J ends lost 2 bases and 1 base respectively, with 8 bases between them. The CDR3 has 15 amino acids. Sequenced by immunoSEQ multiplex PCR; TCRdb stores in-frame clones only, minus some. The top ten hold approximately 2.6% of the sample, which has 120,000 to 150,000 clones, under 95% seen once. The J gene is TRBJ2-2, the V gene TRBV18; D is possibly TRBD2 (6 bases). The material was peripheral blood, obtained on day 0 of AZD1222 vaccination. This TCR was sampled from an adult in good health. CDR3 residues: CASSPEEGNTGELFF. DNA for the CDR3: TGTGCCAGCTCACCAGAGGAGGGGAACACCGGGGAGCTGTTTTTT. The variable domain in full, with the rest retrieved from reference TRBV18 and TRBJ2-2, is NAGVMQNPRHLVRRRGQEARLRCSPMKGHSHVYWYRQLPEEGLKFMVYLQKENIIDESGMPKERFSAEFPKEGPSILRIQQVVRGDSAAYFCASSPEEGNTGELFFGEGSRLTVL.